These T cell receptor beta chains were read from a single sample in a study of T cells after yellow fever vaccination. One entry per CDR3 protein results from TCRdb running MiXCR on the 5' RACE reads. Among approximately 600,000 distinct CDR3 sequences listed, around an eighth were seen once. Sequencing used PBMCs, obtained on the day of the yellow fever booster vaccination. The receptors derive from a man aged 30-40 years who received the YFV17D yellow fever vaccine. Each CDR3 is given with its conserved first and last residue. A D gene is named only where the DNA matches it firmly. Expanded clones are given a class, and other clones once, few, many or no size at all.

J gene | clone size | D gene | V gene | CDR3 DNA | CDR3 protein
TRBJ2-1 | few | . | TRBV5-4 | TGTGCCAGCAGCTCCTCTATCCCCGTCTCTTCTAAGGCTGAGCAGTTCTTC | CASSSSIPVSSKAEQFF
TRBJ2-1 | . | TRBD2 | TRBV7-2 | TGTGCCAGCAGCTTATACTCCGGAGCGGGGATTGGCAATGAGCAGTTCTTC | CASSLYSGAGIGNEQFF
TRBJ2-1 | few | . | TRBV10-1 | TGCGCCAGCAGTGAGGGCCCAATGGAGCAGTTCTTC | CASSEGPMEQFF
TRBJ2-3 | . | TRBD2 | TRBV7-2 | TGTGCCAGCAGCTTAGGCCTAGCGGAGCGGGATACGCAGTATTTT | CASSLGLAERDTQYF
TRBJ2-1 | . | TRBD2 | TRBV5-4 | TGTGCCAGCAGCTTGGCCGCTGGCGGGAGTCCGAATGAGCAGTTCTTC | CASSLAAGGSPNEQFF
TRBJ1-1 | few | . | TRBV16 | TGTGCCAGCGTCCTGGTCACTGAAGCTTTCTTT | CASVLVTEAFF
TRBJ1-5 | . | . | TRBV27 | TGTGCCAGCAGGGAGGGGGTGAACAATCAGCCCCAGCATTTT | CASREGVNNQPQHF
TRBJ1-2 | . | . | TRBV12-5 | TGTGCTAGTGGTTTTAGTCTGCCGGGACTCCCGGACCCGGACTATGGCTACACCTTC | CASGFSLPGLPDPDYGYTF
TRBJ2-5 | . | TRBD2 | TRBV11-2 | TGTGCCAGCAGCGGGGGACTAGCGGGAGCCACACAGGGGGAGACCCAGTACTTC | CASSGGLAGATQGETQYF
TRBJ1-2 | . | . | TRBV20-1 | TGCAGTGCCACAGTGGACGGGACCTATGGCTACACCTTC | CSATVDGTYGYTF
TRBJ1-1 | . | . | TRBV20-1 | TGCAGTGTTAAGTCGGGCGGATACACTGAAGCTTTCTTT | CSVKSGGYTEAFF
TRBJ2-3 | . | TRBD2 | TRBV4-2 | TGTGCCAGCAGCCAAGCCCTCCTAGCGGGGGTCACAGATACGCAGTATTTT | CASSQALLAGVTDTQYF
TRBJ2-5 | . | . | TRBV18 | TGTGCCAGCTCACCACAGGGGAGGCAGACCCAGTACTTC | CASSPQGRQTQYF
TRBJ2-7 | few | TRBD2 | TRBV11-2 | TGTGCCAGCAGCTTAGGGATAGGGACTACCTACGAGCAGTACTTC | CASSLGIGTTYEQYF
TRBJ2-7 | few | . | TRBV29-1 | TGCAGCGCTAGTGCACTGAACTCCTACGAGCAGTACTTC | CSASALNSYEQYF